These 14 T cell receptor beta chains were sequenced from one sample in a study of T cell responses to AZD1222 COVID-19 vaccine. Profiling relied on immunoSEQ multiplex PCR, and the TCRdb table lists in-frame clones only, not all of them. The data hold tens of thousands of clones, with 70% to 90% observed a single time. The source material was peripheral blood, sampled 28 days after the second AZD1222 dose. These receptors all stem from an adult who received the AZD1222 COVID-19 vaccine.

This rearrangement joins TRBV6-5 to TRBJ1-4, with TRBD1 as a possible D gene (5 bases). The CDR3 sequence is 12 residues long. Germline CDR1 and CDR2: MNHEY and SVGAGI. Between the trimmed V and J ends, which lost 6 bases and 7 bases, there was a span of 9 bases. CDR3 in DNA: TGTGCCAGCAGGGACACCTTTGAAAAACTGTTTTTT. Protein sequence: CASRDTFEKLFF.

The chain couples TRBV10-3 to TRBJ2-1; no firm D call. V lost 0 bases and J lost 10, with 16 bases in between. Per the germline V gene, CDR1 is ENHRY and CDR2 is SYGVKD. The CDR3 extends over 15 amino acids. The CDR3 loop reads CAISESILGPREQFF. The DNA of the CDR3 is TGTGCCATCAGTGAGTCGATTCTAGGTCCTAGAGAGCAGTTCTTC.

The genes are TRBV27 and TRBJ2-2; D is undetermined. There are 12 residues in the CDR3. Germline CDR1 MNHEY, CDR2 SMNVEV (reference sequence). V lost 5 bases and J lost 0, with 1 base in between. CDR3 protein: CASSTNTGELFF. In nucleotides, the CDR3 is TGTGCCAGCAGTACGAACACCGGGGAGCTGTTTTTT.

This chain uses TRBV28 with TRBJ1-5; weak D call: TRBD1 (5 bases). Trimming shortened V by 1 base and J by 4 bases, and 11 bases separated the two germline ends. The CDR3 is 15 amino acids. Germline CDR1 MDHEN, CDR2 SYDVKM. CDR3 nucleotides: TGTGCCAGCAGTTTATCCGGGACTCCTAATCAGCCCCAGCATTTT. Encoded protein: CASSLSGTPNQPQHF.

The chain employs TRBV28 and TRBJ2-1; 8 bases are shared with TRBD2. Trimming at V came to 10 bases and at J to 5 bases, leaving 10 bases not matched to a gene. Germline CDR1 MDHEN, CDR2 SYDVKM. The CDR3 extends over 14 amino acids. In DNA form, the CDR3 reads TGTGCCACCGAGAGCGGGGGTAGAAACAATGAGCAGTTCTTC. This sequence encodes CATESGGRNNEQFF.

The rearrangement joins TRBV19 to TRBJ1-5, with D maybe TRBD1 (5 bases). V dropped 6 bases and J dropped 5 bases, with 14 bases sitting between them. This CDR3 contains 14 residues. Looked up from germline, CDR1 is LNHDA and CDR2 is SQIVND (reference sequence). The CDR3 DNA reads as TGTGCCAGTAGCCGGGGCGGGGGGGATCAGCCCCAGCATTTT. This codes for CASSRGGGDQPQHF. Full variable domain (missing parts from reference TRBV19 and TRBJ1-5): DGGITQSPKYLFRKEGQNVTLSCEQNLNHDAMYWYRQDPGQGLRLIYYSQIVNDFQKGDIAEGYSVSREKKESFPLTVTSAQKNPTAFYLCASSRGGGDQPQHFGDGTRLSIL.

The chain joins TRBV27 to TRBJ1-6, with 9 bases aligning to TRBD1. The CDR3 consists of 15 residues. Germline V gene lookup returns CDR1 MNHEY and CDR2 SMNVEV (reference sequence). The V and J ends lost 7 bases and 6 bases, in that order; junction bases with no gene match: 7. The CDR3 DNA is TGTGCCAGCAATACGGGACAGGGCCTTAATTCACCCCTCCACTTT. It is translated as CASNTGQGLNSPLHF.

V and J are TRBV18 and TRBJ2-5, with unresolved D. V lost 2 bases and J lost 4, with 5 bases in between. The CDR3 length is 12 residues. The V gene's germline CDR1 is KGHSH and CDR2 LQKENI. The CDR3 here is CASSPDRETQYF. The CDR3 region has the DNA TGTGCCAGCTCACCAGACCGAGAGACCCAGTACTTC.

J is TRBJ1-3 and V is TRBV5-1; D is uncertain. Trimming cost V 0 bases and J 3 bases, with 7 bases left between them. CDR1 SGHRS and CDR2 YFSETQ come from the germline V gene. The CDR3 sequence is 14 residues long. The CDR3 DNA sequence: TGCGCCAGCAGCTTGGCAGGTTTTGGAAACACCATATATTTT. Protein product: CASSLAGFGNTIYF.

Comment on this clone: This sample also contains other DNA sequences that code for the same CDR3. The genes are TRBV5-6 and TRBJ1-1; possible D gene TRBD1, 5 bases. Trimming removed 2 bases at V and 6 bases at J, with 8 bases between. Germline V gene sequence: CDR1 SGHDT, CDR2 YYEEEE. The CDR3 length is 12 residues. The CDR3 DNA is TGTGCCAGCAGCTTTGGGGGGGCTGAAGCTTTCTTT. This encodes CASSFGGAEAFF. The whole variable domain, filled in from reference TRBV5-6 and TRBJ1-1, reads DAGVTQSPTHLIKTRGQQVTLRCSPKSGHDTVSWYQQALGQGPQFIFQYYEEEERQRGNFPDRFSGHQFPNYSSELNVNALLLGDSALYLCASSFGGAEAFFGQGTRLTVV.

This clone was detected once. This chain joins TRBV3-1 (or the pseudogene TRBV3-2) and TRBJ1-4; D ambiguous. CDR1 and CDR2 from the germline V gene are LGHDT and YNNKEL (reference sequence). The CDR3 extends over 16 amino acids. Trimming took 0 bases from V and 8 from J, leaving 16 bases between them. The CDR3 region is CASSQDHAARREKLFF. CDR3 DNA sequence: TGTGCCAGCAGCCAAGATCATGCGGCCAGGAGAGAAAAACTGTTTTTT.

This clone is medium-sized by share. The J gene is TRBJ1-2, the V gene TRBV19; TRBD1 agrees at 9 bases. This CDR3 spans 14 amino acids. The V segment lost 7 bases and the J segment 8 bases; nucleotides outside the gene matches: 11. Germline CDR1 LNHDA, CDR2 SQIVND (reference sequence). Here the CDR3 reads CASNLGTGTGGYTF. The CDR3 bases are TGTGCCAGTAACCTAGGGACAGGGACTGGCGGCTACACCTTC.

The V gene is TRBV19, the J gene TRBJ2-7; 7 nucleotides match TRBD1. The junction had 6 bases not matched to a gene; V was cut back by 4 bases and J by 3 bases. CDR1 is LNHDA, CDR2 SQIVND, per germline (reference sequence). This CDR3 comprises 14 residues. The DNA for the CDR3 is TGTGCCAGTAGTACCGGGACAGCCTACTACGAGCAGTACTTC. Translating it yields CASSTGTAYYEQYF. Looking up the rest from reference TRBV19 and TRBJ2-7 gives the full variable domain: DGGITQSPKYLFRKEGQNVTLSCEQNLNHDAMYWYRQDPGQGLRLIYYSQIVNDFQKGDIAEGYSVSREKKESFPLTVTSAQKNPTAFYLCASSTGTAYYEQYFGPGTRLTVT.

The chain is built from TRBV20-1 and TRBJ2-3; 7 bases align to TRBD1. The length of the CDR3 is 16 residues. V was clipped by 3 bases and J by 2 bases; unmatched bases: 11. Germline V gene sequence: CDR1 DFQATT, CDR2 SNEGSKA (reference sequence). The CDR3: CSASFPGTADTDTQYF. In nucleotides, the CDR3 is TGCAGTGCTAGTTTCCCCGGGACAGCTGACACAGATACGCAGTATTTT.